This is a list of T cell receptor beta chains from one sample in a study of T cell responses to AZD1222 COVID-19 vaccine. Measured with immunoSEQ multiplex PCR; TCRdb has only the in-frame clones, and not every one. The sample consists of about 150,000 clones, more than 85% of them appearing once. This material consisted of peripheral blood, taken 28 days after the second AZD1222 dose. Source of these receptors: an adult who received the AZD1222 COVID-19 vaccine. Each CDR3 is given with its conserved first and last residue. A D gene is named only where the DNA matches it firmly. Some rows have no size entry. The others give once, few or many, or a class for an expanded clone.

J,V,size,D,DNA,CDR3
TRBJ1-5,TRBV18,.,.,TGTGCCAGCTCACCAGTGGGCAGCTTCAATCAGCCCCAGCATTTT,CASSPVGSFNQPQHF
TRBJ1-1,TRBV29-1,.,.,TGCAGCGCCTCAAAGGGGGGTGCCAGGAACACTGAAGCTTTCTTT,CSASKGGARNTEAFF
TRBJ2-7,TRBV27,.,TRBD1,TGTGCCAGCAGTCCGACAGGGTCCCACGAGCAGTACTTC,CASSPTGSHEQYF
TRBJ1-5,TRBV19,.,.,TGTGCCAGTAGTATAGTCGGACATTCACAGCCCCAGCATTTT,CASSIVGHSQPQHF
TRBJ2-3,TRBV7-3,.,.,TGTGCCAGCGCCCTCCTGGGGGACGCAGATACGCAGTATTTT,CASALLGDADTQYF
TRBJ1-2,TRBV2,.,TRBD1,TGTGCCACCTCAGGGGGCGGCTATGGCTACACCTTC,CATSGGGYGYTF
TRBJ2-3,TRBV15,once,.,TGTGCCACCAGCAGAGATTGGGGGAGCACAGATACGCAGTATTTT,CATSRDWGSTDTQYF
TRBJ2-3,TRBV14,.,.,TGTGCCAGCAGCCGGGAGGTTGTCAATACGCAGTATTTT,CASSREVVNTQYF
TRBJ1-1,TRBV28,.,.,TGTGCCAGCAGTTTAGGTGGGGGGGGATGGGCTGAAGCTTTCTTT,CASSLGGGGWAEAFF
TRBJ1-1,TRBV18,.,.,TGTGCCAGCTCACCACGCAGAGCGAACACTGAAGCTTTCTTT,CASSPRRANTEAFF
TRBJ1-3,TRBV20-1,.,.,TGCAGTGCTAGTTCCGCAAGCTCTGGAAACACCATATATTTT,CSASSASSGNTIYF
TRBJ1-4,TRBV27,once,.,TGTGCCAGCAGTCGGCTTCGGGAAAAACTGTTTTTT,CASSRLREKLFF
TRBJ1-5,TRBV27,.,.,TGTGCCAGCAGCGCTCGCAATCAGCCCCAGCATTTT,CASSARNQPQHF
TRBJ1-1,TRBV28,.,.,TGTGCCAGCACCGCTGGGGGGGGCCCCGAAGCTTTCTTT,CASTAGGGPEAFF
TRBJ1-2,TRBV28,once,.,TGTGCCAGCACCCCGGGCCCCAACTATGGCTACACCTTC,CASTPGPNYGYTF
TRBJ2-1,TRBV3-1/TRBV3-2,.,TRBD2,TGTGCCAGCACTGACGGGAGGATTTACAATGAGCAGTTCTTC,CASTDGRIYNEQFF
TRBJ2-4,TRBV11-2,.,.,TGTGCCAGCAGCTCAATTAAGGAGAACATTCAGTACTTC,CASSSIKENIQYF
TRBJ2-5,TRBV7-8,.,.,TGTGCCAGCAGCCCCCGACGGCACGAGACCCAGTACTTC,CASSPRRHETQYF
TRBJ1-5,TRBV19,.,.,TGTGCCAGTAGTATAGGGGGGGGGTCTTATAGCAATCAGCCCCAGCATTTT,CASSIGGGSYSNQPQHF
TRBJ1-3,TRBV27,.,.,TGTGCCAGCAGCCCTAAAGGATTCGGAAACACCATATATTTT,CASSPKGFGNTIYF
TRBJ1-5,TRBV10-3,.,TRBD1,TGTGCCACTAAAGGGACAGGGGGCCAGCCCCAGCATTTT,CATKGTGGQPQHF
TRBJ1-6,TRBV7-2,.,.,TGTGCCAGCAGCTTTGGTAGGGTCGGTTCACCCCTCCACTTT,CASSFGRVGSPLHF
TRBJ1-5,TRBV18,.,.,TGTGCCAGCTCATTAGACAGAAGCCAGCCCCAGCATTTT,CASSLDRSQPQHF
TRBJ1-1,TRBV11-3,.,.,TGTGCCAGCAGCTTAGTGGTGAACACTGAAGCTTTCTTT,CASSLVVNTEAFF
TRBJ1-4,TRBV27,.,.,TGTGCCAGCAGTTTGGTAGGGTTGGGTGAAAAACTGTTTTTT,CASSLVGLGEKLFF
TRBJ1-5,TRBV6-5,.,.,TGTGCCAGCAGCGGGGGGCTCGGCAATCAGCCCCAGCATTTT,CASSGGLGNQPQHF
TRBJ2-2,TRBV2,.,.,TGTGCCAGCGGGCCCGGATGGGAGTTGGGCGGGGAGCTGTTTTTT,CASGPGWELGGELFF
TRBJ1-1,TRBV20-1,.,.,TGCAGTGCTCCGACGGTTGAAGCTTTCTTT,CSAPTVEAFF
TRBJ1-6,TRBV19,.,.,TGTGCCAGTAGTGCGGGTTCACCCCTCCACTTT,CASSAGSPLHF
TRBJ1-6,TRBV2,.,TRBD1,TGTGCCAGCAGTGCAGGGGGAAGTTCACCCCTCCACTTT,CASSAGGSSPLHF
TRBJ1-1,TRBV12-3/TRBV12-4,few,.,TGTGCCAGCAGGCAGGGTCTCTACACTGAAGCTTTCTTT,CASRQGLYTEAFF
TRBJ2-7,TRBV5-1,.,.,TGCGCCAGCAGCGCCAGGGGGGCTTATTACGAGCAGTACTTC,CASSARGAYYEQYF
TRBJ2-3,TRBV27,.,TRBD2,TGTGCCAGCAGTCCAAACCCCCTGGGCGGGAGGGCTACAGATACGCAGTATTTT,CASSPNPLGGRATDTQYF
TRBJ2-3,TRBV19,.,.,TGTGCCAGTAGTAAGGCCGGCACAGATACGCAGTATTTT,CASSKAGTDTQYF
TRBJ2-7,TRBV6-2/TRBV6-3,.,.,TGTGCCAGCAGCCCCCAAGCGAGCTCCTACGAGCAGTACTTC,CASSPQASSYEQYF
TRBJ1-1,TRBV18,.,.,TGTGCCAGCTCACCCCTCCCCGTGGCTGAAGCTTTCTTT,CASSPLPVAEAFF
TRBJ1-6,TRBV19,.,.,TGTGCCAGTAGTATTTCAGGGAGCTCCTATAATTCACCCCTCCACTTT,CASSISGSSYNSPLHF
TRBJ2-7,TRBV7-9,.,TRBD1,TGTGCCAGCAGCTTAGGGGGGACAGTCCACTTC,CASSLGGTVHF
TRBJ1-5,TRBV5-5,.,TRBD1,TGTGCCAGCAGCCAAACAACGGACAGGTCAAATCAGCCCCAGCATTTT,CASSQTTDRSNQPQHF
TRBJ1-2,TRBV19,.,.,TGTGCCAGTAGGTATTCCGGGTACGATGGCTACACCTTC,CASRYSGYDGYTF
TRBJ2-1,TRBV5-1,.,.,TGCGCCAGCAGCCAGACAGACTCCTACAATGAGCAGTTCTTC,CASSQTDSYNEQFF
TRBJ1-1,TRBV1,once,.,TGCACCAGCAGCCGTGGGACAGGGGGGACTGAAGCTTTCTTT,CTSSRGTGGTEAFF
TRBJ2-1,TRBV3-1/TRBV3-2,.,.,TGTGCCAGCAGCCCCCGGGTCGGTGGAGGCAATGAGCAGTTCTTC,CASSPRVGGGNEQFF
TRBJ2-1,TRBV25-1,once,TRBD2,TGTGCCAGCAGTGAGAGGGGACTAGCCTGGAATGAGCAGTTCTTC,CASSERGLAWNEQFF
TRBJ2-7,TRBV19,.,.,TGTGCCAGTAGCCCCGTTGGAGCGTCCTACGAGCAGTACTTC,CASSPVGASYEQYF
TRBJ2-1,TRBV5-1,.,TRBD2,TGCGCCAGCACCCTGGTGTCCGGGACTAGCTACAATGAGCAGTTCTTC,CASTLVSGTSYNEQFF
TRBJ2-7,TRBV5-1,.,.,TGCGCCAGCAGCGCCGGACCGGACAGCTCCTACGAGCAGTACTTC,CASSAGPDSSYEQYF
TRBJ2-7,TRBV5-1,.,TRBD1,TGCGCCAGCAGTGTCCTCGTTCTAGGGACAGGGGCTCCCTACGAGCAGTACTTC,CASSVLVLGTGAPYEQYF
TRBJ1-6,TRBV25-1,.,.,TGTGCCAGCAGTGAGCAGGGTCGAGGAGATTCACCCCTCCACTTT,CASSEQGRGDSPLHF
TRBJ2-1,TRBV4-2,.,TRBD2,TGTGCCAGCAGCCAGTTTACCCCTAGCGGGGCCTACAATGAGCAGTTCTTC,CASSQFTPSGAYNEQFF
TRBJ2-3,TRBV7-9,.,.,TGTGCCAGCAGCTTATGGTACCCAGATACGCAGTATTTT,CASSLWYPDTQYF
TRBJ1-1,TRBV30,.,.,TGTGCCTGGAGTGTCGGCGGGGTAAGTGAAGCTTTCTTT,CAWSVGGVSEAFF
TRBJ1-1,TRBV10-3,.,.,TGTGCCATCAGTGGTTACAGGGAGAACACTGAAGCTTTCTTT,CAISGYRENTEAFF
TRBJ1-2,TRBV27,once,TRBD1,TGTGCCAGCAGTTTATCAACAGGGGCGGGCTATGGCTACACCTTC,CASSLSTGAGYGYTF
TRBJ1-5,TRBV11-2,.,.,TGTGCCAGCAGCTTAGGTCCAGGGGCAAATCAGCCCCAGCATTTT,CASSLGPGANQPQHF